The next 10 T cell receptor beta chains were all read from a single sample in a study of technical replicates of blood from several donors. Assay used: immunoSEQ multiplex PCR; TCRdb lists only in-frame clones, some missing. The sample yields 65,000 to 95,000 clones, roughly 93% seen once. Sequenced material: T cells isolated from PBMCs. These receptors were taken from a human donor in good health.

The gene calls are TRBV30 and TRBJ1-2, with 9 bases identical to TRBD1. The ends lost 4 bases at V and 5 bases at J; junction bases unmatched: 5. The germline gives CDR1 GTSNPN, CDR2 SVGIG (reference sequence). The length of the CDR3 is 13 residues. The CDR3 nucleotides read TGTGCCTGGAATCGGGACAGGGTTTATGGCTACACCTTC. It is translated as CAWNRDRVYGYTF.

The chain has TRBV4-1 and TRBJ1-5; D is ambiguous. Trimming removed 1 base from V and 4 bases from J, with 5 bases in between. Germline CDR1 MGHRA, CDR2 YSYEKL. This CDR3 region has 13 residues. The DNA of the CDR3 is TGCGCCAGCAGCCAAGTCTTTAATCAGCCCCAGCATTTT. It translates to CASSQVFNQPQHF.

The CDR3 region is CASASGGFETQYF. The CDR3 bases are TGTGCCAGCGCTAGCGGGGGGTTTGAGACCCAGTACTTC. The V call is TRBV19, the J call TRBJ2-5, with 11 bases identical to TRBD2. This CDR3 comprises 13 residues. With 9 bases clipped from V and 5 bases from J, the junction kept 5 bases outside the gene matches. Germline V gene lookup returns CDR1 LNHDA and CDR2 SQIVND (reference sequence). Full variable domain (outside the CDR3, taken from reference TRBV19 and TRBJ2-5): DGGITQSPKYLFRKEGQNVTLSCEQNLNHDAMYWYRQDPGQGLRLIYYSQIVNDFQKGDIAEGYSVSREKKESFPLTVTSAQKNPTAFYLCASASGGFETQYFGPGTRLLVL.

This chain joins TRBV5-4 and TRBJ2-1, with TRBD2 matching over 8 bases. The V and J ends lost 5 bases and 8 bases, in that order; junction bases with no gene match: 18. The CDR3 runs 17 residues. The germline CDR1 and CDR2 sequences are SGHNT and YYREEE (reference sequence). CDR3 protein: CASSPTFSGTLWHEQFF. The CDR3 bases are TGTGCCAGCAGTCCTACATTTAGCGGGACCCTGTGGCATGAGCAGTTCTTC.

The genes are TRBV2 and TRBJ1-5; D uncertain. This CDR3 is built from 12 residues. Germline-derived CDR1 and CDR2 are SNHLY and FYNNEI. Trimming took off 1 base at V and 9 bases at J, with 7 bases between the two ends. CDR3 sequence reads: CASSEGRGPQHF. The CDR3, as DNA: TGTGCCAGCAGTGAAGGGCGAGGGCCCCAGCATTTT.

This chain links TRBV5-4 with TRBJ2-1; D is ambiguous. Trimming stripped 7 bases from V and 6 bases from J, with 11 bases between. The germline CDR1 and CDR2 sequences are SGHNT and YYREEE (reference sequence). This CDR3 comprises 12 residues. The DNA for the CDR3 is TGTGCCAGCGGTTCAAGAGGCAATGAGCAGTTCTTC. Encoded protein: CASGSRGNEQFF.

V gene TRBV5-1 combines with J gene TRBJ2-7, with D perhaps TRBD1 (5 bases). V shed 0 bases and J shed 0 bases, with 10 bases lying between them. Germline values: CDR1 SGHRS, CDR2 YFSETQ. The CDR3 has 15 amino acids. The CDR3 DNA follows: TGCGCCAGCAGCTTGGGTGCAGACAGCTCCTACGAGCAGTACTTC. Its translation is CASSLGADSSYEQYF.

This clone occurred a few times. The genes are TRBV6-1 and TRBJ1-1; maybe TRBD1 (6 bases). The CDR3 loop spans 15 amino acids. The germline gives CDR1 MNHNS, CDR2 SASEGT. The ends were cut back, 0 bases at V and 1 base at J, with 9 bases in the middle. The CDR3 is CASSEAAGANTEAFF. In DNA, the CDR3 is TGTGCCAGCAGTGAAGCGGCAGGGGCGAACACTGAAGCTTTCTTT.

This clone came up a few times. This chain links TRBV14 with TRBJ1-1; maybe TRBD1 (5 bases). Trimming took off 2 bases at V and 6 bases at J, with 10 bases between the two ends. The CDR3 has 13 amino acids. From germline, CDR1 is SGHDN and CDR2 FVKESK. CDR3 amino acids: CASSQNTGAEAFF. CDR3 DNA sequence: TGTGCCAGCAGCCAAAATACGGGGGCTGAAGCTTTCTTT.

This sequence joins TRBV5-1 and TRBJ1-1; 7 nucleotides agree with TRBD1. Unmatched junction bases numbered 6, after V lost 3 bases and J lost 4 bases. The CDR3 runs 14 residues. Per the germline V gene, CDR1 is SGHRS and CDR2 is YFSETQ. The CDR3 DNA sequence: TGCGCCAGCAGCTCAACAGGGGTAGGCACTGAAGCTTTCTTT. Translating it yields CASSSTGVGTEAFF.